A single count supports the clone carrying this T cell receptor (beta chain). These data are taken from a study of blood T cell repertoires in COVID-19. Study at large: Acute and convalescent COVID-19 specimens originated in the United States, Italy and Spain. Sample material is recorded as cDNA or gDNA derived from T cells, B-cell-depleted T cells, or PBMCs.

V was clipped by 5 bases and J by 6 bases; unmatched bases: 5. From germline, CDR1 is MNHEY and CDR2 SMNVEV (reference sequence). The CDR3 runs 14 residues. In the original analysis: It was from reference gene primer amplification that nucleated cell counts were estimated. This table comes from immunoSEQ multiplex PCR, and its TCRdb copy is limited to in-frame clones, with some not included. That table furnishes V, J and clone size, whereas the DNA furnished D and trimming. Among about 230,000 clones listed, approximately 87% were seen once. What was sequenced was peripheral blood. The chain uses TRBV27 and TRBJ1-4; 8 bases map to TRBD1. This sequence was found in a woman aged 70-85 years with active or convalescent COVID-19. CDR3 amino acids: CASSDGQGYEKLFF. The CDR3 coding sequence is TGTGCCAGCAGTGATGGACAGGGTTATGAAAAACTGTTTTTT.